This T cell receptor beta chain appears in the sequencing data of a study of T cells after yellow fever vaccination. Study conclusions and caveats: Abundant clonotypes from the bulk population could have been carried over as contaminants into FACS-sorted repertoires. The secondary response showed a weaker magnitude and a faster peak, day 5 versus 15. A limited proportion of clonotypes was detected within both the CD4 and CD8 compartments.

Researchers made TCR cDNA using 5'RACE template switching, and this step added a universal primer site and UMIs. TCRdb reprocessed the 5' RACE reads with MiXCR, giving one entry per CDR3 protein. Among fewer than 350,000 distinct CDR3 sequences listed, 3.5% to 4.5% were seen once. Germline V gives CDR1 SGDLS, CDR2 YYNGEE. The V end lost 5 bases, the J end lost 7 bases, and 9 bases lay between the germline ends. CDR3 length: 12 residues. As for this clonotype: Its antigen remains unknown.

V usage is TRBV9 and J usage is TRBJ2-2; possible D gene TRBD2, 5 bases. This material consisted of PBMCs, taken 15 days after the yellow fever booster vaccination. The TCR sequence derives from a man aged 18 to 30 who received the YFV17D yellow fever vaccine. The CDR3 protein is CASRREGGELFF. CDR3 nucleotides: TGTGCCAGCAGAAGAGAGGGCGGGGAGCTGTTTTTT.